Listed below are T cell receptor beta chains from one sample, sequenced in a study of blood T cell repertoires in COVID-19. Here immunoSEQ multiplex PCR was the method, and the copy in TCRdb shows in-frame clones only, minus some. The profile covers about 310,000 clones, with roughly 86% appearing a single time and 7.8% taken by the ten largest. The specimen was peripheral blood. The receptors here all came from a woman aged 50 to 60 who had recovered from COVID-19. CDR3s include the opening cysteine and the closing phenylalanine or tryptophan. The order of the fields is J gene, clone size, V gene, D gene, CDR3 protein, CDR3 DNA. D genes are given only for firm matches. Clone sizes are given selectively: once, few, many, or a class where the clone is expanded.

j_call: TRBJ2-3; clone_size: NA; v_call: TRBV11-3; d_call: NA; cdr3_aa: CASSLDGGLADTQYF; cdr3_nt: TGTGCCAGCAGCTTAGATGGAGGGCTCGCAGATACGCAGTATTTT
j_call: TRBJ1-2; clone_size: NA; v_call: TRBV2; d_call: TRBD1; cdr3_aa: CASRGQGGGYTF; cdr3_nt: TGTGCCAGCAGGGGACAGGGTGGCGGCTACACCTTC
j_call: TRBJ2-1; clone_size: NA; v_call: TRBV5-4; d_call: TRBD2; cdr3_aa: CASSVGPPGTSFYEQFF; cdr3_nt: TGTGCCAGCAGCGTAGGCCCTCCCGGGACTAGCTTCTATGAGCAGTTCTTC
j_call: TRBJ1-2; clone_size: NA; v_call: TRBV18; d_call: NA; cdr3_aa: CASSPGPTGDYGYTF; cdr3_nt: TGTGCCAGCTCACCCGGCCCTACCGGAGACTATGGCTACACCTTC
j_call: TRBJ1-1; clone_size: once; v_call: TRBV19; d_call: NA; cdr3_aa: CASSITGTTEAFF; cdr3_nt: TGTGCCAGTAGTATAACAGGGACCACTGAAGCTTTCTTT
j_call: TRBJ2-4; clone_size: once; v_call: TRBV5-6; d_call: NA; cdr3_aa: CASSLGPPAKNIQYF; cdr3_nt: TGTGCCAGCAGCTTGGGGCCTCCGGCCAAAAACATTCAGTACTTC
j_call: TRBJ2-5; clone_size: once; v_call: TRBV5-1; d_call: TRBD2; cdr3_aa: CASSPTLAGGQETQYF; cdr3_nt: TGCGCCAGCAGCCCGACACTAGCGGGGGGGCAAGAGACCCAGTACTTC
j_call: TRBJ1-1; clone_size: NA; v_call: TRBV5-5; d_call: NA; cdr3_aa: CASSAAGDTEAFF; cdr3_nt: TGTGCCAGCAGCGCAGCAGGGGACACTGAAGCTTTCTTT
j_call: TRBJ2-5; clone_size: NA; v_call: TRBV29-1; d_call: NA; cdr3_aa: CSVGVRETQYF; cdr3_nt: TGCAGCGTTGGTGTTCGAGAGACCCAGTACTTC
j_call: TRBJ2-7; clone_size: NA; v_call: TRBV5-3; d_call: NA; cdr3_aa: CARSQTWADEQYF; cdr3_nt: TGTGCCAGAAGCCAAACTTGGGCCGACGAGCAGTACTTC
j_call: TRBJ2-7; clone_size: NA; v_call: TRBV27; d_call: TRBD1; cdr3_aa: CASSFLDRVGDEQYF; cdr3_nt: TGTGCCAGCAGTTTCTTAGACAGGGTGGGCGACGAGCAGTACTTC
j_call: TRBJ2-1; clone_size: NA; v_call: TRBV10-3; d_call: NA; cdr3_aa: CAIRTSGKSSYNEQFF; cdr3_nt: TGTGCCATCAGGACCTCCGGGAAGAGCTCCTACAATGAGCAGTTCTTC
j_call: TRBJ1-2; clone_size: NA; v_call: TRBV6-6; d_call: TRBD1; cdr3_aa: CASSYSKLQGSGYTF; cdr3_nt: TGTGCCAGCAGTTACTCGAAGTTACAGGGGAGCGGCTACACCTTC
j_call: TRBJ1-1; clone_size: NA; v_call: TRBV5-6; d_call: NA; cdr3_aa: CASNPSQSPEAFF; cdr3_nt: TGTGCCAGCAATCCATCCCAGTCCCCTGAAGCTTTCTTT
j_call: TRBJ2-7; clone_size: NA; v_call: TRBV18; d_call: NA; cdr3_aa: CASSPGTPLTYEQYF; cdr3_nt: TGTGCCAGCTCCCCCGGGACACCCCTCACCTACGAGCAGTACTTC
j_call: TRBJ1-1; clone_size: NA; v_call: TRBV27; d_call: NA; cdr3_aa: CASSLCPPSGGGNTEAFF; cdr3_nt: TGTGCCAGCAGTTTATGCCCCCCTAGTGGGGGGGGGAACACTGAAGCTTTCTTT
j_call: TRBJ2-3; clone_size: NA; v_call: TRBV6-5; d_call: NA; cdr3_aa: CASSYSRDTDTQYF; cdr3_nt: TGTGCCAGCAGTTACTCGCGGGACACAGATACGCAGTATTTT
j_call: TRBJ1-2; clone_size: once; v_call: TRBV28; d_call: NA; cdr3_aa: CASSFERRLRGYGYTF; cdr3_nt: TGTGCCAGCAGTTTTGAAAGACGGCTAAGGGGCTATGGCTACACCTTC
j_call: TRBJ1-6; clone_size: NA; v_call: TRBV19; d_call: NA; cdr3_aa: CASSRGGLQNSPLHF; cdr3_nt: TGTGCCAGTAGTAGAGGAGGGCTACAAAATTCACCCCTCCACTTT
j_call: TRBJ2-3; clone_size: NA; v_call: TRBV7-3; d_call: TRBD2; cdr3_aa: CASSLIGTSSWNTQYF; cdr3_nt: TGTGCCAGCAGCTTAATAGGGACTAGCTCATGGAATACGCAGTATTTT
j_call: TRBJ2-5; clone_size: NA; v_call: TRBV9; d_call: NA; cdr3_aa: CASSSVRTARGETQYF; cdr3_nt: TGTGCCAGCAGCTCCGTACGGACTGCCCGGGGAGAGACCCAGTACTTC
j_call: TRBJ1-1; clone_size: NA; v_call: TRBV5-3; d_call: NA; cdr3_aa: CARTHPGMNTEAFF; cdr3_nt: TGTGCCAGAACCCATCCGGGAATGAACACTGAAGCTTTCTTT
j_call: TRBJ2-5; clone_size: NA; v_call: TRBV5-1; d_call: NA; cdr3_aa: CASSPGGTAETQYF; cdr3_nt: TGCGCCAGCAGCCCAGGAGGGACGGCCGAGACCCAGTACTTC
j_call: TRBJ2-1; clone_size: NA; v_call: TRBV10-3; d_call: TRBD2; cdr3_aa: CAISGTGGLAGANEQFF; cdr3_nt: TGTGCCATCTCCGGGACAGGGGGACTAGCGGGAGCAAATGAGCAGTTCTTC
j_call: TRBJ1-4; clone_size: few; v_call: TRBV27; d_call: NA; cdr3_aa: CASSLGLTNEKLFF; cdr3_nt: TGTGCCAGCAGTTTAGGGCTGACTAATGAAAAACTGTTTTTT
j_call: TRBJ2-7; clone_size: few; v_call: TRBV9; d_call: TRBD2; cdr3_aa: CASSVSAGGPNEQYF; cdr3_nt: TGTGCCAGCAGCGTTTCGGCGGGAGGGCCGAACGAGCAGTACTTC
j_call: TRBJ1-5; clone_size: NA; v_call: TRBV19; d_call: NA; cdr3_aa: CASSPLGNQPQHF; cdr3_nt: TGTGCCAGTAGTCCTCTAGGCAATCAGCCCCAGCATTTT
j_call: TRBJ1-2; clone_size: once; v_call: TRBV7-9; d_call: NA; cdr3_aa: CASSRRGGDGYTF; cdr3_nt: TGTGCCAGCAGCCGTAGGGGGGGCGATGGCTACACCTTC
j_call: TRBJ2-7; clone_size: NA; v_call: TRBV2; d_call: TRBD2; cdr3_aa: CASSGTSGSGGQQYF; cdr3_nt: TGTGCCAGCAGCGGGACTAGCGGGAGTGGGGGACAGCAGTACTTC
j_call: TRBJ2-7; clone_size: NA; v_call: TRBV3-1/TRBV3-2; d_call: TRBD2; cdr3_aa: CASSVRLAAYEQYF; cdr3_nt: TGTGCCAGCAGCGTCCGACTAGCGGCCTACGAGCAGTACTTC
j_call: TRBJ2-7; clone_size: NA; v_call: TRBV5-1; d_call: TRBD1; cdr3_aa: CASSPGAGTGVTGLSYEQYF; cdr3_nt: TGCGCCAGCAGCCCGGGGGCCGGGACAGGCGTCACTGGTCTCTCCTACGAGCAGTACTTC
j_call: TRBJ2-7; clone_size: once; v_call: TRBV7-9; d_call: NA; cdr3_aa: CASSLLGTYEQYF; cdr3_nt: TGTGCCAGCAGCTTACTGGGCACCTACGAGCAGTACTTC
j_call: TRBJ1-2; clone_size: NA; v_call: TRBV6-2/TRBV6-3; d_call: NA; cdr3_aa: CASSYGAHNYGYTF; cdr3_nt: TGTGCCAGCAGTTACGGAGCTCATAACTATGGCTACACCTTC
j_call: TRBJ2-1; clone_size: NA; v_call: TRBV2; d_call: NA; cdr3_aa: CASSDNRLNEQFF; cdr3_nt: TGTGCCAGCAGTGATAACAGGCTTAATGAGCAGTTCTTC
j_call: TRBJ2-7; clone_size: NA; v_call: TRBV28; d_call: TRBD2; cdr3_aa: CASSWTSGTTYEQYF; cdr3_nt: TGTGCCAGCAGTTGGACTAGCGGGACGACCTACGAGCAGTACTTC
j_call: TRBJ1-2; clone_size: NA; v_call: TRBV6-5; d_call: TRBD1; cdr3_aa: CASRKGQIYGYTF; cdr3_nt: TGTGCCAGCAGAAAGGGACAGATCTATGGCTACACCTTC
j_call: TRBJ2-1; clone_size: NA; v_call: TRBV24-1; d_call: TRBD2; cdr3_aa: CATSAGTSDNYNEQFF; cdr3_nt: TGTGCCACCAGTGCCGGGACTAGCGACAATTACAATGAGCAGTTCTTC
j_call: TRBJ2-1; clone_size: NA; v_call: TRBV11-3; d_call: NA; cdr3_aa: CASSLDFYNEQFF; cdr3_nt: TGTGCCAGCAGCCTGGACTTCTACAATGAGCAGTTCTTC
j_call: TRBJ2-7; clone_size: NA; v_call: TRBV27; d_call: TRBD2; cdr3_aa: CASSASGGYEQYF; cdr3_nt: TGTGCCAGCAGTGCGAGCGGGGGCTACGAGCAGTACTTC
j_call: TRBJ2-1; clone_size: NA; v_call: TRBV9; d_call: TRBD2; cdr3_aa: CASSYGLAGYNEQFF; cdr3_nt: TGTGCCAGCAGCTATGGACTAGCGGGCTACAATGAGCAGTTCTTC
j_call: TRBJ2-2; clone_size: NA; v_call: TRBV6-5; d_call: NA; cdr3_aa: CASSPGVTGELFF; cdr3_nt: TGTGCCAGCAGTCCAGGTGTCACCGGGGAGCTGTTTTTT
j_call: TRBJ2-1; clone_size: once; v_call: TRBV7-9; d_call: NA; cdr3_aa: CASSRIGQTYNEQFF; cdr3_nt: TGTGCCAGCAGCCGAATTGGACAAACCTACAATGAGCAGTTCTTC
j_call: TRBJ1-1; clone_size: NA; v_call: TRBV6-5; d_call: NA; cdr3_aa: CASSYRETEAFF; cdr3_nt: TGTGCCAGCAGTTATCGCGAGACTGAAGCTTTCTTT
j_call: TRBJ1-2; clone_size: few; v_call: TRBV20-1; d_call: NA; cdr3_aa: CRSADGDGYTF; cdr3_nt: TGCAGGAGTGCGGATGGCGATGGCTACACCTTC
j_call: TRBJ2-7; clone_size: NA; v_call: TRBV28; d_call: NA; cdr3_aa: CASSFPMAAGEVDEQYF; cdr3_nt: TGTGCCAGCAGTTTCCCAATGGCCGCCGGGGAAGTAGACGAGCAGTACTTC
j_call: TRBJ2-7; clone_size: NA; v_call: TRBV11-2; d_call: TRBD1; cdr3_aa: CASSSYRGLSYEQYF; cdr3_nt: TGTGCCAGCAGCTCCTACAGGGGGCTTTCCTACGAGCAGTACTTC
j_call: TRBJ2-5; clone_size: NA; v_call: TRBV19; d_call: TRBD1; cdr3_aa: CASGTAGETQYF; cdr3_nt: TGTGCCAGTGGGACAGCCGGAGAGACCCAGTACTTC